This section outlines one T cell receptor (beta chain) sequence together with its context. Its recognized antigen is unknown. Base qualities are not at hand, and no much larger clone is one base apart. The CDR3 measures 15 amino acids from cysteine to phenylalanine. The entry retains the CDR3 DNA only, 45 bases that are in frame from base 1. Trimming removed 0 bases from V and 2 bases from J, leaving 11 bases between the germline ends. The germline V gene yields SGHTA for CDR1 and FQGNSA for CDR2. The library was produced with RT-PCR. The listed sequencing device is Illumina HiSeq 2500. TCRdb ran its own pipeline on the public reads, namely fastp trimming at Q25 and MiXCR clone calling, and kept in-frame beta chains. Entries that share a CDR3 protein sequence are merged under the most common genes and DNA. The sample data list about 570,000 distinct CDR3 sequences, and approximately 11% of these were observed just once. The ten largest account for about 10% of the sample.

This entry is derived from a study of response to subunit inactivated influenza vaccine (dated 2018 in TCRdb). About the investigation overall: Deep quantitative T cell receptor repertoire profiling was used in the study to track responses to a trivalent subunit inactivated influenza vaccine. General findings and caveats noted by the study authors: The authors proposed that each seasonal influenza vaccination may bring in only a limited number of new T cells.

The same data also went into a second study, on T cells expressing NK-cell markers. As the second paper documents: 5'RACE template switching, by which a universal primer site and unique molecular identifiers were added, was used to make TCR beta cDNA libraries. Three sorted T-cell subsets (CD3+CD56+NKG2C+, CD3+CD56+NKG2C- and CD3+CD56-NKG2C+) from fewer than 10 donors had their TCR beta-chain repertoires profiled. Among the eight sequenced donors, only one was HCMV-seronegative, while the other seven were HCMV-seropositive. To restrict sorting to alphabetaTCR-expressing T cells, an anti-gammadeltaTCR antibody was added in several experiments. For 6 or 7 donors, the dominant CD3+CD56+NKG2C+ clonotypes were among the top 10 CD8+ clonotypes and accounted for roughly 1.0-7.5% of CD8+ T cells. Those dominant clonotypes were again the most abundant among CD3+CD56-NKG2C+ cells in a few donors, at about 25-65%. It remained unclear whether the expanded NKG2C-expressing T cell clones were specific for HCMV antigens. Randomly selected healthy volunteers, three men and five women, were used as the eight sequenced donors. To determine HCMV serostatus, a commercial ELISA kit was used to detect HCMV-specific IgG in serum. Ficoll density gradient centrifugation was used to isolate peripheral blood mononuclear cells from blood. Bulk peripheral blood T-cell repertoires were additionally sequenced from unsorted PBMC for six donors. cDNA synthesis was primed from the TCR beta constant segment, followed by two successive PCR amplification steps. Sequencing of the libraries produced 2 x 150 bp reads on Illumina HiSeq 2000/2500, MiSeq or NextSeq. MIGEC was used to demultiplex reads and group the reads by UMI, and MiTCR was used to assemble and quantify clonotypes. To exclude erroneous sequences, any TCR cDNA sequence not supported by at least two reads was discarded. The tcR package was used for downstream repertoire analysis, with clonotypes matched between fractions based on CDR3 nucleotide sequence plus V segment. VDJmatch was used to annotate antigen specificity against VDJdb, with one amino acid substitution allowed in CDR3.

This TCR derives from a man over 45 who received an inactivated influenza vaccine. Donor details come from another sample of the same person, matched by shared clones. This sample comprised PBMCs from blood, obtained on the day of vaccination. The rearrangement combines TRBV7-2 with TRBJ2-7, with an unclear D gene assignment. The encoded CDR3 is CASSLAARAAYEQYF. The nucleotide sequence reads as follows: TGTGCCAGCAGCTTAGCGGCTCGGGCAGCCTACGAGCAGTACTTC.